This T cell receptor beta chain was obtained from a study of regulatory T cells in long-lasting Graves disease. V was pared by 2 bases and J by 14 bases, with 18 bases between. This CDR3 contains 12 residues. Germline CDR1 is DFQATT and CDR2 is SNEGSKA (reference sequence). Sequencing libraries for TCR beta were prepared with iRepertoire HTBI primers and Arm-PCR of CDR3 regions. TCRdb analysed the multiplex PCR reads with MiXCR anew, one entry per CDR3 protein. The table records approximately 400,000 distinct CDR3 sequences, 15% to 18% of them present only once. This clonotype has just a few counts. What it binds is not known. The time point is: newly diagnosed GD, antithyroid drugs for less than 3 months. With RNA extracted from PBMCs as input, the TCR library was made. Patients were from an endocrinology department in Xi'an, China. Study results and limitations: Owing to a sample size that was small, accuracy may have been reduced. Persistent disease was associated with favored TRBV28 usage and with favored use of TRBJ1-2 and TRBJ2-5.

The sequence derives from a female donor with Graves disease. This sample comprised peripheral blood mononuclear cells (PBMCs), obtained at new diagnosis, from a patient treated with antithyroid drugs. The chain employs TRBV20-1 and TRBJ1-2; TRBD1 might be the D (5 bases). Here the CDR3 DNA reads TGCAGTGCTAGACTCCAGGGCAGGGCATTAACCTTC. Residues: CSARLQGRALTF.